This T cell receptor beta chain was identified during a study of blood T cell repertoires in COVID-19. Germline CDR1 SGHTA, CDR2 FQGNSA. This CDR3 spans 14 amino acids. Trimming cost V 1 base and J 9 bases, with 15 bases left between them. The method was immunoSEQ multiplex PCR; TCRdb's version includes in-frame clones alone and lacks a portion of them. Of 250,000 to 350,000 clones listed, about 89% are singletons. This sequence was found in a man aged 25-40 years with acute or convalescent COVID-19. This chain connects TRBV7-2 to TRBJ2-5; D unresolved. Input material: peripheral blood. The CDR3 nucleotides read TGTGCCAGCAGCTTAGGTGGGCCCCAGTCGTCCCAGTACTTC. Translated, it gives CASSLGGPQSSQYF. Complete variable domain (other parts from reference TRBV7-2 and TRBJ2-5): GAGVSQSPSNKVTEKGKDVELRCDPISGHTALYWYRQSLGQGLEFLIYFQGNSAPDKSGLPSDRFSAERTGGSVSTLTIQRTQQEDSAVYLCASSLGGPQSSQYFGPGTRLLVL.